The following is a TCR beta chain sequence with its context. Germline V gene sequence: CDR1 SGDLS, CDR2 YYNGEE. The CDR3 sequence is 15 residues long. V lost 0 bases and J lost 0, with 4 bases in between. The assay was immunoSEQ multiplex PCR, and TCRdb's table has in-frame clones only and misses some. Among 400,000 or so clones listed, 70% to 90% were seen once. The sample is drawn from a study of blood T cell repertoires in COVID-19. What was sequenced was peripheral blood. This TCR derives from a middle-aged woman with COVID-19, enrolled during active disease. The J gene is TRBJ2-6, the V gene TRBV9, with no clear D. CDR3 sequence reads: CASSVANSGANVLTF. The CDR3 nucleotides read TGTGCCAGCAGCGTAGCCAACTCTGGGGCCAACGTCCTGACTTTC.